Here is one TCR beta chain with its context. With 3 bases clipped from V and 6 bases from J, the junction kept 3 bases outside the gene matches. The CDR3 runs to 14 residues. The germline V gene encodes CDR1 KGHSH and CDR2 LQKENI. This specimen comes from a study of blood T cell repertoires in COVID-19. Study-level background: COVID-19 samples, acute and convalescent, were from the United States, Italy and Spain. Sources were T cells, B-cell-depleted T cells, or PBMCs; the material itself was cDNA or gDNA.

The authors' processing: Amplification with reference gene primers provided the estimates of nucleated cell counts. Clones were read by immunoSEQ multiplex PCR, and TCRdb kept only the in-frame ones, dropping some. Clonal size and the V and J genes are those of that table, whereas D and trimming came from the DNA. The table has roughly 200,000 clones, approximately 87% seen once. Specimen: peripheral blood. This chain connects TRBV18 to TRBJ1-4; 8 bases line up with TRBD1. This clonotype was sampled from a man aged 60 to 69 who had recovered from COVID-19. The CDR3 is CASSPGQADEKLFF. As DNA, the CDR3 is TGTGCCAGCTCACCGGGACAGGCAGATGAAAAACTGTTTTTT.